This T cell receptor beta chain was documented in a study of shared clonotypes between healthy human individuals. Study as a whole: Each donor's CD8 memory used one plate, CD8 naive two, each CD4 subset three. Study-wide results and caveats: Across subsets, estimated richness was generally greater for naive than for memory populations.

The CDR3 loop spans 13 amino acids. Trimming took 4 bases from V and 2 from J, leaving 7 bases between them. The germline gives CDR1 MDHEN, CDR2 SYDVKM. Splitting of CD4+ cells produced CD45RA+ naive and CD45RA-negative memory subsets. On this clone itself: As yet, its antigen is unknown. Other DNA sequences from this sample encode an identical CDR3 as well.

It was across several immunoSEQ plates that each subset's genomic DNA was evenly split. Produced via immunoSEQ multiplex PCR; TCRdb's table is partial and in-frame only. Here the sample spans millions of clones, 93% being singletons. Sample: naive CD4+ T cells from PBMCs. Subset defined: CD45RA+ positively selected. The source is a man aged 18 to 30 in good health. Some clones in this sample may be carry-over from other donors' samples. This sequence joins TRBV28 and TRBJ2-3, with D hard to call. CDR3: CASSSDFTDTQYF. The DNA for the CDR3 is TGTGCCAGCAGTTCAGACTTCACAGATACGCAGTATTTT.